This T cell receptor beta chain was observed in a study of blood T cell repertoires in COVID-19 (TCRdb year 2020). Background for the entire study: The collaborator samples originated in the United States, Italy and Spain and spanned the acute and convalescent phases of COVID-19. The prospective study material was composed of cDNA or gDNA derived from T cells, B-cell-depleted T cells, or PBMCs. Deeply sampled blood TCRbeta repertoires from subjects exposed to, actively infected with, or recovered from COVID-19 were included in the dataset. The repertoires were made available in a free public database intended to serve as a resource for research on the immune response to SARS-CoV-2. The samples were drawn from the first 160 participants of the ongoing ImmuneRACE study and from some 1,300 subjects provided by 6 global collaborators. The sample metadata nearly always contained a de-identified subject ID, COVID-19 status, age in years and sex. Where HLA class I and class II types were available, the types were taken from metadata supplied by the sample provider, not from assay-based typing. General study outcomes and caveats: Clinical and demographic metadata were provided uncurated, with the amount varying by source and participant.

The immunoSEQ Assay, a bias-controlled multiplex PCR, was used to amplify TCRbeta CDR3 regions from genomic DNA. Per the source publication's procedure: The number of nucleated cells in each sample was estimated from the amplification of reference gene primers within the assay. To quantify the absolute abundance of each unique TCRbeta CDR3 rearrangement, sequence reads were collapsed and filtered. For each sample, productive Simpson clonality was calculated as the square root of Simpson's diversity index over productive rearrangements. The source is immuneACCESS, and TCRdb retained only in-frame sequences with V and J called. Part of the clones is not carried over; for the studies checked, unresolved V genes explain less than half of this, and the remainder is unexplained. The DNA was the basis for D and trimming; V, J and clone size are from that table. The sample yields approximately 300,000 clones; around 83% were counted once. The top ten constitute 1.2% of the sample.

About this clone itself: Its binding antigen is unknown. Base qualities were left out, and no much larger clone turns up one base away.

The collaborating institutions used their own protocols to collect whole blood in K2EDTA tubes. For TCRbeta analysis, collaborators shipped samples in one of three forms: frozen whole blood, isolated PBMCs, or DNA extracted from either of those sample types. V lost 1 base and J lost 4 bases; the stretch between them is 9 bases long. In the germline V gene, CDR1 corresponds to SGHDT and CDR2 to YYEEEE. The CDR3 spans 14 residues, from the cysteine through the phenylalanine. The DNA shown is the 42-base CDR3, in frame from base 1. The sequence was obtained from a woman in her fifties or sixties with acute or convalescent COVID-19. Rearrangement joined TRBV5-6 to TRBJ1-5; the D gene is not confidently resolved. Sample: peripheral blood. Here is the DNA: TGTGCCAGCAGCTTGTGGGAGGTGAATCAGCCCCAGCATTTT. This translates into CASSLWEVNQPQHF.